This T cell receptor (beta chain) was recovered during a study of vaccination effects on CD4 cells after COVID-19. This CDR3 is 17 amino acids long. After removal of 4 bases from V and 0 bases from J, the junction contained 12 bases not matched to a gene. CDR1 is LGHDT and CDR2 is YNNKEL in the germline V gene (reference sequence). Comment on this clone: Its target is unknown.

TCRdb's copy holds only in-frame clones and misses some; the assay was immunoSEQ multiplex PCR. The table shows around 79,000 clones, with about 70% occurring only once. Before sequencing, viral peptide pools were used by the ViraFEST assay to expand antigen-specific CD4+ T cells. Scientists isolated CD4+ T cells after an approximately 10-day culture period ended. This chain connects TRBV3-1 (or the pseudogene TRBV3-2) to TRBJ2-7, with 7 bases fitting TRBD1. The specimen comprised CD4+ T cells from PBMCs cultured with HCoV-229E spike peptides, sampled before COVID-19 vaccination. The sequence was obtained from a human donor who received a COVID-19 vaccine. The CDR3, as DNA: TGTGCCAGCAGCCGACGGGTCCGGGACAGTCGCTCCTACGAGCAGTACGTC. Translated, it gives CASSRRVRDSRSYEQYV.